The 5 T cell receptor beta chains listed next were all sequenced from one sample in a study of shared clonotypes between healthy human individuals. This table comes from immunoSEQ multiplex PCR, and its TCRdb copy is limited to in-frame clones, with some not included. The data show 2 million to 2.5 million clones, over 85% seen once. Sequencing was carried out using naive CD4+ T cells from PBMCs. Subset meaning: CD45RA+ positively selected. The source of these receptors is a man between 18 and 35 years old in good health. Some clones in this sample may be carry-over from other donors' samples.

The V gene is TRBV7-9, the J gene TRBJ1-2; 8 bases match TRBD1. V lost 5 bases, J lost 0 bases, and 5 bases stayed unmatched. The length of the CDR3 is 15 residues. Germline V gives CDR1 SEHNR, CDR2 FQNEAQ (reference sequence). The CDR3 region is CASSPRTGPNYGYTF. DNA of the CDR3: TGTGCCAGCAGCCCACGGACAGGGCCTAACTATGGCTACACCTTC.

The gene calls are TRBV5-4 and TRBJ1-1, with 7 bases aligning to TRBD1. Germline loops: CDR1 SGHNT, CDR2 YYREEE (reference sequence). The CDR3 has 14 amino acids. The V segment lost 4 bases and the J segment 4 bases; nucleotides outside the gene matches: 7. In DNA form, the CDR3 reads TGTGCCAGCAGCGGATACAGGGACAGCACTGAAGCTTTCTTT. The encoded protein is CASSGYRDSTEAFF.

The chain recombines TRBV19 with TRBJ1-5; no reliable D call. There are 13 residues in the CDR3. V dropped 5 bases and J dropped 3 bases, with 8 bases sitting between them. The germline V gene has CDR1 LNHDA and CDR2 SQIVND (reference sequence). CDR3 nucleotide sequence: TGTGCCAGTAGTGTGGCAGACAATCAGCCCCAGCATTTT. It yields the protein CASSVADNQPQHF.

The chain carries TRBV28 and TRBJ2-5, with a possible D match to TRBD1 (6 bases). This CDR3 contains 16 residues. CDR1 MDHEN and CDR2 SYDVKM come from the germline V gene. V lost 6 bases and J lost 0, with 17 bases in between. The CDR3 nucleotides read TGTGCCAGCAGCCAAGGGACACTTACGTACCAAGAGACCCAGTACTTC. As protein: CASSQGTLTYQETQYF.

The CDR3 is CASSDSSLGGYGYTF. In nucleotides, the CDR3 is TGTGCCAGCAGTGACAGTTCGTTGGGGGGCTATGGCTACACCTTC. V is TRBV25-1 and J is TRBJ1-2, with a possible D match to TRBD1 (5 bases). This CDR3 has 15 residues. Germline values: CDR1 MGHDK, CDR2 SYGVNS. V lost 3 bases to trimming and J lost 4 bases, with 15 bases between them.